This record covers a single TCR beta chain. Its target is unknown. These data originate in a study of CD8+CD57+ T cells in acquired aplastic anemia. For the study at large: Sorted CD4+ and CD8+ cells yielded 3.2 ug of DNA on average.

Study-level findings and limits: Significance was not reached for CD8+ Simpson's diversity between patients and controls. Patients and controls shared twenty-nine CD8+ CDR3 sequences.

The template used for profiling TCR beta VDJ and CDR3 was genomic DNA. TCRdb redid the calling of the reads with MiXCR, one entry per CDR3 protein. Here the sample spans about 180,000 distinct CDR3 sequences, about 60% being singletons. Patients picked for sequencing had shown CD8+CD57+ cell expansion detected by flow cytometry. Every patient was diagnosed with severe acquired aplastic anemia. The CDR3 contains 14 residues. In germline, CDR1 is SGHTA, CDR2 FQGNSA. The V gene lost 0 bases and the J gene lost 15 bases, with 18 bases spanning the gap. The source of this sequence is a human donor with aplastic anemia. V and J are TRBV7-2 and TRBJ2-1; D may be TRBD2 (6 bases). Sequencing was done on a sample of sorted CD4+, CD8+, or CD8+CD57+ T cells (not recorded which) from PBMCs. CDR3 sequence reads: CASSLAPLSRDAFF. CDR3 in DNA: TGTGCCAGCAGCTTAGCCCCCCTATCGCGGGATGCGTTCTTC.